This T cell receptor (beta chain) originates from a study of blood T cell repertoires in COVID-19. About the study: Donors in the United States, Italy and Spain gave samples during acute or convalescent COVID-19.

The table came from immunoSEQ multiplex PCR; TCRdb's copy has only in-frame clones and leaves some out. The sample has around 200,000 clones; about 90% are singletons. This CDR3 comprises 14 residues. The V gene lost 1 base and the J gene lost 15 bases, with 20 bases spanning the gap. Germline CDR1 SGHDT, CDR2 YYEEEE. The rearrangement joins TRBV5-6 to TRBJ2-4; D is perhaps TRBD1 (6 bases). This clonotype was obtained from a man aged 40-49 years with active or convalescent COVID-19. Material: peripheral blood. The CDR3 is CASSLRQGTGIGYF. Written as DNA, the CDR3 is TGTGCCAGCAGCTTGCGGCAGGGGACGGGAATAGGGTACTTC.